Here is one T cell receptor (beta chain) with its context. Its antigen is still unknown. The data were taken from a study of cytomegalovirus exposure and HLA in healthy donors. Regarding the study as a whole: A later analysis linked a missense DCLRE1C variant to TCR beta V- and J-gene trimming. In an earlier analysis, in under 700 donors, most V segments appeared productive either ~90% or ~30% of the time. It was in a later analysis that TCR association rates were seen to vary by HLA locus, highest for DRB1 and lowest for HLA-C.

PCR was performed using 60 Vbeta and 13 Jbeta primers. Profiled with immunoSEQ multiplex PCR; TCRdb holds only in-frame clones, not every one. The sample comprises fewer than 250,000 clones, around 67% of which are singletons, and approximately 3.1% rests with the top ten. Sequenced sample: PBMCs. The TCR originated in a woman in her thirties in good health and CMV-seropositive.

The CDR3 DNA reads as TGTGCCAGCAGCTTAGATGCAGGGCTCTATGGCTACACCTTC. Translated: CASSLDAGLYGYTF. The chain links TRBV7-6 to TRBJ1-2; TRBD1 is a possible D gene (5 bases). V dropped 1 base and J dropped 4 bases, with 10 bases sitting between them. The CDR3 consists of 14 residues. From germline, CDR1 is SGHVS and CDR2 FNYEAQ. The whole variable domain, remainder taken from reference TRBV7-6 and TRBJ1-2, is GAGVSQSPRYKVTKRGQDVALRCDPISGHVSLYWYRQALGQGPEFLTYFNYEAQQDKSGLPNDRFSAERPEGSISTLTIQRTEQRDSAMYRCASSLDAGLYGYTFGSGTRLTVV.